This T cell receptor beta chain emerged from a study of T cell repertoires in cytomegalovirus infection. Across the whole study: A matching HLA type, together with CMV infection, was signaled by public TCR beta signatures. Whole-study findings and limits: Cumulated frequencies of public TCR beta families served to identify carriers of CMV plus the relevant HLA. HLA-C-restricted CMV clonotypes gave the most frequent clonotype in two of eight donors.

Each CDR3 protein is one row after TCRdb ran MiXCR on the reads. The sample includes 200,000 to 300,000 distinct CDR3 sequences, over 9% of them seen just once. Trimming removed 6 bases from V and 6 bases from J, with 27 bases in between. This CDR3 is built from 17 residues. The germline CDR1 and CDR2 sequences are SQVTM and ANQGSEA. Remarks on this clonotype: What it binds is unknown.

This receptor was identified in a human donor in good health (CMV status not recorded). Some clones in this sample may be carry-over from other donors' samples. The chain uses TRBV29-1 and TRBJ2-1; possible D gene TRBD2, 5 bases. The specimen sequenced was PBMCs. The CDR3 coding sequence is TGCAGCGTCCCCTTGGTGAGCGGCGGGTCCTTTTTCAATGAGCAGTTCTTC. Amino acid sequence: CSVPLVSGGSFFNEQFF.